Each of the 25 T cell receptor beta chains below was sequenced from the same sample in a study of beta chain features in type 1 diabetes. The authors reverse transcribed all of the isolated RNA, so sequencing captured expressed TCRB transcripts. Method: immunoSEQ multiplex PCR; TCRdb's copy keeps in-frame clones and lacks some. Altogether roughly 300,000 clones are present, roughly 8% being singletons, with the ten largest covering around 0.45%. The sequenced material came from central memory CD4+ T cells from blood. Receptors originate from a woman younger than 30 in good health.

This clone was detected only a few times. This chain joins TRBV15 and TRBJ2-5, with D possibly TRBD2 on 5 matching bases. The V and J ends lost 0 bases and 2 bases respectively, with 10 bases between them. Germline CDR1 LNHNV, CDR2 YYDKDF (reference sequence). This CDR3 has 15 amino acids. The CDR3 region has the DNA TGTGCCACCAGCAGAGACGTACGGGAACAAGAGACCCAGTACTTC. It codes for CATSRDVREQETQYF. Combining the CDR3 with reference TRBV15 and TRBJ2-5 gives the whole variable domain DAMVIQNPRYQVTQFGKPVTLSCSQTLNHNVMYWYQQKSSQAPKLLFHYYDKDFNNEADTPDNFQSRRPNTSFCFLDIRSPGLGDTAMYLCATSRDVREQETQYFGPGTRLLVL.

In this sample, this clone turned up many times. The chain uses TRBV5-4 and TRBJ2-3; TRBD2 matches 10 bases. The germline V gene has CDR1 SGHNT and CDR2 YYREEE (reference sequence). The V and J ends lost 0 bases and 4 bases, in that order; junction bases with no gene match: 2. The CDR3 is made up of 15 amino acids. The CDR3 protein is CASSLEREGADTQYF. As DNA, the CDR3 is TGTGCCAGCAGCTTGGAGCGGGAGGGGGCAGATACGCAGTATTTT.

This clone has more than one count but fewer than ten. V usage is TRBV19 and J usage is TRBJ2-1; D not resolved. Germline CDR1 and CDR2: LNHDA and SQIVND (reference sequence). The length of the CDR3 is 13 residues. V was shortened by 3 bases and J by 6 bases, with 9 bases between the two germline ends. CDR3 in amino acids: CASSIGASNEQFF. For the CDR3, the DNA is TGTGCCAGTAGTATTGGTGCCTCCAATGAGCAGTTCTTC.

The genes are TRBV5-1 and TRBJ2-1; 11 bases agree with TRBD2. The CDR3 totals 15 residues. V was pared by 7 bases and J by 6 bases, with 9 bases of the junction left unmatched. Germline V gene data show CDR1 as SGHRS and CDR2 as YFSETQ. The CDR3 loop is CASQRTSGGSNEQFF. CDR3 sequence (DNA): TGCGCCAGCCAAAGAACTAGCGGGGGTAGCAATGAGCAGTTCTTC.

As for this clone: An end of the junction differs from the germline gene, which may be a read error. V usage is TRBV7-2 and J usage is TRBJ2-7; no clear D gene. The germline V gene has CDR1 SGHTA and CDR2 FQGNSA. The CDR3 runs to 13 residues. CDR3 residues: CASSLAPGYEQYF. The CDR3 DNA sequence: TGTGCCAGCAGTTTAGCCCCAGGCTACGAGCAGTACTTC.

This chain uses TRBV10-2 with TRBJ2-2; TRBD2 matches 10 bases. Trimming cost V 4 bases and J 1 base; bases outside gene matches: 0. CDR1 and CDR2 from the germline V gene are WSHSY and SAAADI. CDR3 length equals 15 residues. The CDR3 protein is CASSGTSGNTGELFF. The DNA for the CDR3 is TGCGCCAGCAGTGGGACTAGCGGGAACACCGGGGAGCTGTTTTTT.

In this sample, this clone turned up a few times. The V gene is TRBV25-1, the J gene TRBJ2-4; the match to TRBD1 covers 7 bases. Germline loops: CDR1 MGHDK, CDR2 SYGVNS. J was trimmed by 3 bases and V by 3 bases; bases with no gene match: 8. The CDR3 is made up of 16 amino acids. CDR3 residues: CASSDSGTASKNIQYF. The CDR3 DNA sequence: TGTGCCAGCAGTGACTCCGGGACAGCGAGCAAAAACATTCAGTACTTC.

This clone was seen a handful of times. The chain links TRBV11-2 to TRBJ2-4, with a possible D match to TRBD2 (5 bases). Trimming cost V 1 base and J 7 bases, with 14 bases left between them. This CDR3 is 15 amino acids long. The germline V gene encodes CDR1 SGHAT and CDR2 FQNNGV. CDR3 coding DNA: TGTGCCAGCAGCTTAGTCGGCCGGGGTTTCAACATTCAGTACTTC. Translation gives CASSLVGRGFNIQYF.

The chain is built from TRBV7-2 and TRBJ2-7; D is unresolved. Germline V gene data show CDR1 as SGHTA and CDR2 as FQGNSA. The CDR3 has 14 amino acids. The germline V and J ends were trimmed by 5 bases and 3 bases, with 14 bases remaining between them. CDR3 loop: CASSPWRGNYEQYF. As DNA, the CDR3 is TGTGCCAGCAGCCCATGGAGAGGAAACTACGAGCAGTACTTC. Full variable domain (outside the CDR3, taken from reference TRBV7-2 and TRBJ2-7): GAGVSQSPSNKVTEKGKDVELRCDPISGHTALYWYRQSLGQGLEFLIYFQGNSAPDKSGLPSDRFSAERTGGSVSTLTIQRTQQEDSAVYLCASSPWRGNYEQYFGPGTRLTVT.

The CDR3 DNA reads TGCGCCAGCAGCTCCTCTAGGGTTGACGAGCAGTACTTC. Translating gives CASSSSRVDEQYF. The chain employs TRBV5-1 and TRBJ2-7; D remains ambiguous. Germline lookup yields CDR1 SGHRS and CDR2 YFSETQ. The CDR3 has 13 amino acids. The V gene lost 3 bases and the J gene lost 5 bases, with 12 bases spanning the gap.

The chain carries TRBV5-1 and TRBJ2-7; 12 bases line up with TRBD2. Germline loops: CDR1 SGHRS, CDR2 YFSETQ. V gave up 4 bases and J gave up 3 bases; unmatched junction bases: 5. This CDR3 region has 15 residues. As DNA, the CDR3 is TGCGCCAGCAGCCCGTCGACTAGCGGGAGCTACGAGCAGTACTTC. The encoded protein is CASSPSTSGSYEQYF.

This clone was observed a handful of times. The gene calls are TRBV19 and TRBJ2-5; D remains unclear. The V gene lost 0 bases and the J gene lost 7 bases, with 12 bases spanning the gap. The germline CDR1 and CDR2 sequences are LNHDA and SQIVND (reference sequence). The CDR3 loop spans 14 amino acids. CDR3 sequence (DNA): TGTGCCAGTAGTATAGATCTTACCAGGTGGACCCAGTACTTC. This translates into CASSIDLTRWTQYF.

The rearrangement joins TRBV6-1 to TRBJ1-5; D possibly corresponds to TRBD1 (5 bases). This CDR3 has 12 amino acids. Trimming pared 7 bases from V and 5 bases from J, leaving 9 bases between. Germline V gene sequence: CDR1 MNHNS, CDR2 SASEGT. CDR3 protein: CASTQGYQPQHF. The CDR3 DNA is TGTGCCAGCACCCAGGGCTATCAGCCCCAGCATTTT.

This clone has just a few counts. The chain recombines TRBV5-4 with TRBJ2-3; the match to TRBD2 covers 10 bases. The ends lost 1 base at V and 6 bases at J; junction bases unmatched: 2. This CDR3 has 14 residues. CDR1 SGHNT and CDR2 YYREEE come from the germline V gene (reference sequence). This CDR3 is CASSLLAGEDTQYF. The CDR3 DNA reads as TGTGCCAGCAGCTTGCTAGCGGGAGAGGATACGCAGTATTTT.

This clone was recorded many times. This chain connects TRBV13 to TRBJ2-7; D is unresolved. The germline V and J ends were trimmed by 2 bases and 4 bases, with 3 bases remaining between them. The germline gives CDR1 PRHDT, CDR2 FYEKMQ (reference sequence). The CDR3 consists of 11 residues. The CDR3 sequence: CASSLSYEQYF. In DNA, the CDR3 is TGTGCCAGCAGCTTATCATACGAGCAGTACTTC.

J is TRBJ1-5 and V is TRBV28; the D is unclear. The CDR3 loop spans 13 amino acids. Between the trimmed V and J ends, which lost 6 bases and 5 bases, there was a span of 11 bases. Germline CDR1 is MDHEN and CDR2 is SYDVKM. The CDR3 sequence is CASSLGNHQPQHF. CDR3 nucleotides: TGTGCCAGCAGCCTGGGGAACCATCAGCCCCAGCATTTT.

This clone came up a few times. This chain uses TRBV7-2 with TRBJ1-2; 9 positions agree with TRBD1. Trimming removed 5 bases from V and 7 bases from J; junction bases left unmatched: 5. Germline CDR1 reads SGHTA; CDR2 reads FQGNSA. The CDR3 spans 13 residues. The CDR3 nucleotides are TGTGCCAGCAGCCGGGACAGGGATCGTGGCTACACCTTC. This encodes CASSRDRDRGYTF.

The rearrangement links TRBV4-2 to TRBJ2-3; D gene uncertain. CDR3 length: 13 amino acids. Trimming stripped 0 bases from V and 10 bases from J, with 11 bases between. Germline V gives CDR1 LGHNA, CDR2 YNFKEQ. The chain's CDR3 is CASSQDLRMAQYF. For the CDR3, the DNA is TGTGCCAGCAGCCAAGATTTGAGGATGGCGCAGTATTTT.

Only a few counts were recorded for this clone. The CDR3 DNA reads TGTGCCAGCAGCTTCGAAGCCTGGGTTACAGATACGCAGTATTTT. Amino acids: CASSFEAWVTDTQYF. This chain links TRBV5-6 with TRBJ2-3; no firm D call. The CDR3 sequence is 15 residues long. V was clipped by 2 bases and J by 3 bases, with 13 bases between them. CDR1 is SGHDT and CDR2 is YYEEEE in the germline V gene.

The chain links TRBV7-9 to TRBJ1-1, with D possibly matching TRBD1 (5 bases). The length of the CDR3 is 15 residues. The germline V gene encodes CDR1 SEHNR and CDR2 FQNEAQ (reference sequence). Deletions cut 4 bases from V and 2 bases from J, with 14 bases between. In nucleotides, the CDR3 is TGTGCCAGCAGCTACTACAGGTTTGATAACACTGAAGCTTTCTTT. This codes for CASSYYRFDNTEAFF.

The chain links TRBV7-2 to TRBJ2-1; 7 bases map to TRBD2. Looked up from germline, CDR1 is SGHTA and CDR2 is FQGNSA. This CDR3 has 15 amino acids. Losses at the gene ends were 5 bases for V and 6 bases for J; bases not matched to a gene: 10. CDR3 DNA: TGTGCCAGCAGCCCCCGGACTAGTCGGGCCAATGAGCAGTTCTTC. As protein: CASSPRTSRANEQFF. The full variable domain, in which reference TRBV7-2 and TRBJ2-1 provide the parts outside the CDR3, is GAGVSQSPSNKVTEKGKDVELRCDPISGHTALYWYRQSLGQGLEFLIYFQGNSAPDKSGLPSDRFSAERTGGSVSTLTIQRTQQEDSAVYLCASSPRTSRANEQFFGPGTRLTVL.

This clone was seen a few times. This rearrangement joins TRBV7-3 to TRBJ2-3; 12 bases match TRBD1. The CDR3 totals 14 residues. Germline values: CDR1 SGHTA, CDR2 FQGTGA. V was clipped by 5 bases and J by 6 bases; unmatched bases: 3. CDR3 nucleotides: TGTGCCAGCAGCAAGGGACAGGGGGCGGATACGCAGTATTTT. Protein product: CASSKGQGADTQYF.

This clone appeared many times. V and J are TRBV10-3 and TRBJ2-5; D might be TRBD2 (5 bases). Germline loops: CDR1 ENHRY, CDR2 SYGVKD. V lost 3 bases to trimming and J lost 5 bases, with 16 bases between them. The CDR3 has 15 amino acids. CDR3 sequence: CAISEAGNKMETQYF. In DNA form, the CDR3 reads TGTGCCATCAGTGAAGCCGGGAATAAGATGGAGACCCAGTACTTC.

With regard to this clone: A junction end diverges from the germline sequence, so it may reflect a read error. This chain links TRBV5-6 with TRBJ2-1; no firm D call. The CDR3 is 14 amino acids. Germline V CDR1 and CDR2: SGHDT, YYEEEE. This CDR3 is CASSLDSSGLRPLF. The CDR3 region has the DNA TGTGCCAGCAGCTTGGATTCGTCTGGGTTAAGACCACTCTTC.

The chain has TRBV5-1 and TRBJ1-2; weak D call: TRBD1 (5 bases). CDR1 is SGHRS, CDR2 YFSETQ, per germline. The CDR3 loop spans 14 amino acids. The V and J ends lost 0 bases and 3 bases respectively, with 9 bases between them. The CDR3 reads CASSLARGDYGYTF. CDR3 bases: TGCGCCAGCAGCTTGGCCCGGGGGGACTATGGCTACACCTTC. Full variable domain (remainder filled in from reference TRBV5-1 and TRBJ1-2): KAGVTQTPRYLIKTRGQQVTLSCSPISGHRSVSWYQQTPGQGLQFLFEYFSETQRNKGNFPGRFSGRQFSNSRSEMNVSTLELGDSALYLCASSLARGDYGYTFGSGTRLTVV.